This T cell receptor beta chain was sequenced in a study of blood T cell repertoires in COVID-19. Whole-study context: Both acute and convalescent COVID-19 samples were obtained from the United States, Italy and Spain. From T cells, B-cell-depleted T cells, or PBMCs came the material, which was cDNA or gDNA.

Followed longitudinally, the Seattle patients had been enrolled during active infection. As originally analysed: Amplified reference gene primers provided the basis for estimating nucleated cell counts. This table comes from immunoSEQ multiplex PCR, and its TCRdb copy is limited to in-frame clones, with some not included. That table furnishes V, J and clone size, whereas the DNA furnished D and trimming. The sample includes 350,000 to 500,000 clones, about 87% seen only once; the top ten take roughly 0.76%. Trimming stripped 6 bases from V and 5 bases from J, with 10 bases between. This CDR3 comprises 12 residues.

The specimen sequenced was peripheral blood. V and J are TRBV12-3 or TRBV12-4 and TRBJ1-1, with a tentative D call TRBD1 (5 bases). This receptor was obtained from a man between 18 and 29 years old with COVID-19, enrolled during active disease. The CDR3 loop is CASRVTVTEAFF. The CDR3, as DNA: TGTGCCAGCAGGGTGACAGTTACTGAAGCTTTCTTT.